This T cell receptor (beta chain) stems from a study of T-cell memory formation after mild COVID-19. Whole-study results and caveats: Contracting clones from day 15 to 85 showed balanced CD4/CD8; later expanders favored CD4+. Mainly CM and EM harbored the contracting CD4+ clones; mainly EMRA harbored the CD8+ ones.

TCRalpha and TCRbeta libraries used 5'RACE with constant-segment primers and UMIs. One entry per CDR3 protein, called by TCRdb with MiXCR from the 5' RACE reads. This table has under 700,000 distinct CDR3 sequences, just over 20% appearing once. This clonotype was observed a handful of times. No antigen is known for it. The receptor comes from an adult woman who had mild COVID-19 (a few samples of this study predate the infection). Cell type and time point are not known. Sequencing was performed on PBMCs or a T cell subset sorted from them (not recorded which).

The CDR3 nucleotides read TGTGCCAGCAGCCCTGGTTTAGGCAGGCAGAACACTGAAGCTTTCTTT. It translates to CASSPGLGRQNTEAFF. V and J are TRBV7-6 and TRBJ1-1; no firm D call. The CDR3 has 16 amino acids. V dropped 5 bases and J dropped 1 base, with 17 bases sitting between them. Germline CDR1 reads SGHVS; CDR2 reads FNYEAQ.